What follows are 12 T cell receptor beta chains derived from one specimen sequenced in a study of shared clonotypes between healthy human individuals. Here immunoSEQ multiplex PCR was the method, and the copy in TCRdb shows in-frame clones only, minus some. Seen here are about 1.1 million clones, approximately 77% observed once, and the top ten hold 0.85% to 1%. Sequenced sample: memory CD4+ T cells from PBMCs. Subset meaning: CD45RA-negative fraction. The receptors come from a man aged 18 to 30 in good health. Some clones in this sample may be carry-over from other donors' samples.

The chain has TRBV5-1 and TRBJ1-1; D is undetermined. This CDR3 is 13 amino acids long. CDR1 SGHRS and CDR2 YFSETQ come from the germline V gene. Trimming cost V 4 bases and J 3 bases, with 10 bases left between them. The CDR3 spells CASSTADDTEAFF. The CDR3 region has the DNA TGCGCCAGCAGCACGGCGGATGACACTGAAGCTTTCTTT.

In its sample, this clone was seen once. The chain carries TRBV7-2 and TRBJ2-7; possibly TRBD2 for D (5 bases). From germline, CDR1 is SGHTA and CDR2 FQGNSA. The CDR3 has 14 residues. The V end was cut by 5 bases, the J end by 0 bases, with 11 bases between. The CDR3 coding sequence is TGTGCCAGCAGCCTCGACTATAGCTCCTACGAGCAGTACTTC. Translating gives CASSLDYSSYEQYF.

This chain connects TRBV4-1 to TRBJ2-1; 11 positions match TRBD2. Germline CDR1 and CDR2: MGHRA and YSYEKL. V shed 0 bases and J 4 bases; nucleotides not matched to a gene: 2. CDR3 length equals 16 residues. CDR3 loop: CASSQDGTSGYNEQFF. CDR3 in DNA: TGCGCCAGCAGCCAAGATGGGACTAGCGGTTACAATGAGCAGTTCTTC.

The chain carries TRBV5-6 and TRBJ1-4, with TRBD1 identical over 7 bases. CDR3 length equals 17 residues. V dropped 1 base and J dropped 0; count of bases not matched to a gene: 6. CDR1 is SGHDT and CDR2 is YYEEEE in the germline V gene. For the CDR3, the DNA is TGTGCCAGCAGCTTGAAGTTTAGGGGGCCAACTAATGAAAAACTGTTTTTT. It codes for CASSLKFRGPTNEKLFF.

The CDR3 loop is CASSLAGTSGRTDTQYF. As DNA, the CDR3 is TGTGCCAGCAGCTTGGCCGGGACTAGCGGGCGCACAGATACGCAGTATTTT. The chain recombines TRBV5-6 with TRBJ2-3; 12 nucleotides align to TRBD2. With 0 bases clipped from V and 1 base from J, the junction kept 3 bases outside the gene matches. Germline lookup yields CDR1 SGHDT and CDR2 YYEEEE. There are 17 residues in the CDR3. Full variable domain (rest looked up from reference TRBV5-6 and TRBJ2-3): DAGVTQSPTHLIKTRGQQVTLRCSPKSGHDTVSWYQQALGQGPQFIFQYYEEEERQRGNFPDRFSGHQFPNYSSELNVNALLLGDSALYLCASSLAGTSGRTDTQYFGPGTRLTVL.

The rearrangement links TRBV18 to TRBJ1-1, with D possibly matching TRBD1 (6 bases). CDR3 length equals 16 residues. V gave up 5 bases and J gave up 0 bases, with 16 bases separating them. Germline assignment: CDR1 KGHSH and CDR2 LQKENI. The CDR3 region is CASSANTGFMNTEAFF. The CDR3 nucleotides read TGTGCCAGCTCAGCCAACACAGGGTTTATGAACACTGAAGCTTTCTTT.

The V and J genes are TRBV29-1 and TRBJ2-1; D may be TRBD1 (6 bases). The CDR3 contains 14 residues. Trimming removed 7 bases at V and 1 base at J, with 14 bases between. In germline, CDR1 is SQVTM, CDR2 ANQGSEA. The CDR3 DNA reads TGCAGCGCCGCCCAGGGGTTGTCCTACAATGAGCAGTTCTTC. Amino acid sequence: CSAAQGLSYNEQFF.

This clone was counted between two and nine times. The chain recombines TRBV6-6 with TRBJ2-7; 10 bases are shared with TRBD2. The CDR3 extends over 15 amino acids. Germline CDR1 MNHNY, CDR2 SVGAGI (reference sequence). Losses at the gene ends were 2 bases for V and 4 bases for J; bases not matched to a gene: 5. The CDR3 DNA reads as TGTGCCAGCAGTTACGAGCGGGAGGGCGGGTACGAGCAGTACTTC. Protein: CASSYEREGGYEQYF.

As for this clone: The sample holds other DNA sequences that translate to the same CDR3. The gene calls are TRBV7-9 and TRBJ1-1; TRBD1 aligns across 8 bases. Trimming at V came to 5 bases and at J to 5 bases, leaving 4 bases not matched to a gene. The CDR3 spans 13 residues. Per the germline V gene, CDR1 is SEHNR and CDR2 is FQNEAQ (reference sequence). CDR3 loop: CASSTQGGTEAFF. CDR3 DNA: TGTGCCAGCAGCACACAGGGGGGAACTGAAGCTTTCTTT.

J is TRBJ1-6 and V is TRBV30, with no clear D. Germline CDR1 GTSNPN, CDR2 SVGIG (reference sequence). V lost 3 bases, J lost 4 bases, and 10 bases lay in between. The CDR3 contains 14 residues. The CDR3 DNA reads TGTGCCTGGAGACCGGGCTTTTATAATTCACCCCTCCACTTT. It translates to CAWRPGFYNSPLHF.

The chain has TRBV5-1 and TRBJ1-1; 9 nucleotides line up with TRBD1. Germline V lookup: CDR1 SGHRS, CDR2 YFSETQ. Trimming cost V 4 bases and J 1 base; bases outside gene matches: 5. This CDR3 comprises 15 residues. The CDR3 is CASSEQGAGNTEAFF. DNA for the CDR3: TGCGCCAGCAGCGAACAGGGGGCTGGGAACACTGAAGCTTTCTTT. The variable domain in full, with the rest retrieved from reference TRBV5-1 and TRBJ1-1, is KAGVTQTPRYLIKTRGQQVTLSCSPISGHRSVSWYQQTPGQGLQFLFEYFSETQRNKGNFPGRFSGRQFSNSRSEMNVSTLELGDSALYLCASSEQGAGNTEAFFGQGTRLTVV.

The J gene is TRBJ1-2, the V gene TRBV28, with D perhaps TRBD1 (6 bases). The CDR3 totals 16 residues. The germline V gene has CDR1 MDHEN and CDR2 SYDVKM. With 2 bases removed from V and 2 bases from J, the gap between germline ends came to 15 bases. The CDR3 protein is CASSLGPDRSNYGYTF. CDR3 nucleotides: TGTGCCAGCAGTTTAGGTCCGGACAGATCCAACTATGGCTACACCTTC.